These 9 T cell receptor beta chains came from one sample sequenced in a study of blood T cell repertoires in COVID-19. Here immunoSEQ multiplex PCR was the method, and the copy in TCRdb shows in-frame clones only, minus some. This table holds approximately 240,000 clones, 90% to 95% found once. Material for sequencing was PBMCs or T cells enriched from blood (not recorded which). The receptors were gathered from a woman aged 18 to 35 who had recovered from COVID-19.

The rearrangement joins TRBV2 to TRBJ2-2; 10 nucleotides agree with TRBD1. The CDR3 is 14 amino acids. Germline loops: CDR1 SNHLY, CDR2 FYNNEI. The ends lost 10 bases at V and 5 bases at J; junction bases unmatched: 7. CDR3 bases: TGTGCCAACCAATGGGACAGGGGTACCGGGGAGCTGTTTTTT. Translating it yields CANQWDRGTGELFF.

This chain links TRBV15 with TRBJ1-1; 8 bases are shared with TRBD1. The CDR3 runs to 14 residues. The germline V gene has CDR1 LNHNV and CDR2 YYDKDF (reference sequence). The junction had 7 bases not matched to a gene; V was cut back by 5 bases and J by 5 bases. The CDR3 region has the DNA TGTGCCACCAGCGGCAGGGGGCTGGGTACTGAAGCTTTCTTT. Protein product: CATSGRGLGTEAFF.

This clone appeared a single time. V gene TRBV21-1 combines with J gene TRBJ2-2; TRBD1, as called in the table, went unchecked against the DNA. TRBV21-1 constitutes a pseudogene. The CDR3 extends over 16 amino acids. CDR3 bases: TGTGCCAGCACCTTGAACTGGGCAGGCTTCACCGGGGAGCTGTTTTTT. It translates to CASTLNWAGFTGELFF.

CDR3 sequence reads: CASSFPGKLFF. The CDR3 bases are TGCGCCAGCAGCTTTCCTGGCAAACTGTTTTTT. The J gene is TRBJ1-4, the V gene TRBV5-1; D remains unclear. CDR3 length equals 11 residues. Germline V gene lookup returns CDR1 SGHRS and CDR2 YFSETQ. V lost 2 bases, J lost 11 bases, and 7 bases lay in between.

The CDR3 region has the DNA TGTGCCAGCAGCTCCCCAGGGCAAGCGGGGGGGCCGGCCTACAATGAGCAGTTCTTC. Translated: CASSSPGQAGGPAYNEQFF. This sequence joins TRBV7-9 and TRBJ2-1, with TRBD2 matching 10 bases. J gave up 2 bases and V 4 bases, and 14 bases lay outside the gene matches. CDR3 length equals 19 residues. Germline V lookup: CDR1 SEHNR, CDR2 FQNEAQ (reference sequence). Full variable domain (missing parts from reference TRBV7-9 and TRBJ2-1): DTGVSQNPRHKITKRGQNVTFRCDPISEHNRLYWYRQTLGQGPEFLTYFQNEAQLEKSRLLSDRFSAERPKGSFSTLEIQRTEQGDSAMYLCASSSPGQAGGPAYNEQFFGPGTRLTVL.

The chain is built from TRBV5-1 and TRBJ2-4; TRBD2 agrees at 9 bases. V dropped 0 bases and J dropped 7; count of bases not matched to a gene: 8. The CDR3 consists of 16 residues. Germline V gene lookup returns CDR1 SGHRS and CDR2 YFSETQ. The CDR3, as DNA: TGCGCCAGCAGCTTGGCCTCAGGGGCGGGAGGGAACATTCAGTACTTC. It specifies CASSLASGAGGNIQYF.

The V call is TRBV4-1, the J call TRBJ2-2; no clear D. Looked up from germline, CDR1 is MGHRA and CDR2 is YSYEKL. Deletions cut 0 bases from V and 2 bases from J, with 10 bases between. The CDR3 totals 16 residues. Here the CDR3 reads CASSQEYFLNTGELFF. CDR3 nucleotides: TGCGCCAGCAGCCAAGAGTACTTCCTTAACACCGGGGAGCTGTTTTTT.

This rearrangement joins TRBV5-6 to TRBJ1-3; D gene unclear. CDR1 is SGHDT and CDR2 is YYEEEE in the germline V gene. Trimming left V 3 bases short and J 8 bases short, with 6 bases between. The CDR3 spans 11 residues. This CDR3 reads CASSSTDTIYF. CDR3 bases: TGTGCCAGCAGCTCAACGGACACCATATATTTT.

The V gene is TRBV5-4, the J gene TRBJ1-2; D not certain. V was shortened by 5 bases and J by 8 bases, with 16 bases between the two germline ends. The CDR3 runs 13 residues. CDR1 and CDR2 from the germline V gene are SGHNT and YYREEE (reference sequence). CDR3 sequence: CASSAPGSVGYTF. CDR3 coding DNA: TGTGCCAGCAGTGCACCGGGATCCGTAGGCTACACCTTC.